This passage covers 25 T cell receptor beta chains from one sample sequenced in a study of blood T cell repertoires in COVID-19. Sequencing was performed with immunoSEQ multiplex PCR; in TCRdb, only in-frame clones are kept and a portion is missing. The sample records some 350,000 clones, around 86% being singletons. Sequencing was done on a sample of peripheral blood. Source of these receptors: a woman aged 45-65 years with COVID-19, enrolled during active disease.

The chain employs TRBV6-2 or TRBV6-3 and TRBJ1-1; TRBD1 might be the D (5 bases). CDR3 length equals 16 residues. Germline V lookup: CDR1 MNHEY, CDR2 SVGEGT. With 0 bases removed from V and 10 bases from J, the gap between germline ends came to 21 bases. CDR3 bases: TGTGCCAGCAGTTACTCGCGGGGGAGGGTCCTCTGGGGAGCTTTCTTT. This encodes CASSYSRGRVLWGAFF.

The gene calls are TRBV6-5 and TRBJ1-1; D gene uncertain. CDR1 MNHEY and CDR2 SVGAGI come from the germline V gene. V lost 4 bases to trimming and J lost 7 bases, with 13 bases between them. The CDR3 is made up of 13 amino acids. The CDR3 loop is CASSSGESHEAFF. CDR3 in DNA: TGTGCCAGCAGTTCCGGGGAGAGCCATGAAGCTTTCTTT.

The count of this clone is one. The V and J genes are TRBV4-3 and TRBJ2-7; 7 nucleotides match TRBD1. Trimming removed 4 bases from V and 1 base from J; junction bases left unmatched: 7. The V gene's germline CDR1 is LGHNA and CDR2 YSLEER. The CDR3 is made up of 15 amino acids. CDR3 nucleotides: TGCGCCAGCAGCCTTTACACGACAGGGTCCTACGAGCAGTACTTC. Translated: CASSLYTTGSYEQYF.

This chain joins TRBV2 and TRBJ1-1; TRBD1 matches 8 bases. This CDR3 spans 13 amino acids. V lost 6 bases, J lost 5 bases, and 5 bases stayed unmatched. CDR1 is SNHLY, CDR2 FYNNEI, per germline. CDR3 DNA sequence: TGTGCCAGCAGGCTGGACAGGGCGACTGAAGCTTTCTTT. Translation: CASRLDRATEAFF.

This chain connects TRBV10-2 to TRBJ2-2; tentative D call: TRBD2 (6 bases). Germline CDR1 reads WSHSY; CDR2 reads SAAADI. Trimming removed 6 bases from V and 7 bases from J, with 9 bases in between. The CDR3 length is 12 residues. The CDR3 here is CASRVAVGELFF. DNA for the CDR3: TGCGCCAGCAGGGTAGCGGTCGGGGAGCTGTTTTTT.

The chain couples TRBV19 to TRBJ2-3; D might be TRBD2 (5 bases). Germline V gene lookup returns CDR1 LNHDA and CDR2 SQIVND (reference sequence). CDR3 length equals 14 residues. V lost 7 bases to trimming and J lost 0 bases, with 11 bases between them. CDR3 region: CASNRGFSTDTQYF. The DNA of the CDR3 is TGTGCCAGTAATCGGGGATTTAGCACAGATACGCAGTATTTT.

The chain is built from TRBV6-6 and TRBJ2-2, with 10 positions matching TRBD1. Per the germline V gene, CDR1 is MNHNY and CDR2 is SVGAGI (reference sequence). The V and J ends lost 11 bases and 3 bases, in that order; junction bases with no gene match: 0. This CDR3 comprises 12 residues. The CDR3 is CAGTGDTGELFF. The CDR3 DNA is TGTGCCGGGACAGGGGACACCGGGGAGCTGTTTTTT.

V is TRBV5-6 and J is TRBJ1-2; 7 positions match TRBD1. The V and J ends lost 4 bases and 6 bases, in that order; junction bases with no gene match: 15. Germline V lookup: CDR1 SGHDT, CDR2 YYEEEE. The CDR3 runs to 16 residues. CDR3 in DNA: TGTGCCAGCAGCGTCGACAGGGAACGAACGGCAAATGGCTACACCTTC. This gives the protein CASSVDRERTANGYTF.

The chain combines TRBV7-9 with TRBJ2-3, with 14 bases lining up with TRBD2. CDR3 length: 17 residues. With 5 bases clipped from V and 4 bases from J, the junction kept 8 bases outside the gene matches. Germline lookup yields CDR1 SEHNR and CDR2 FQNEAQ (reference sequence). The CDR3 nucleotides are TGTGCCAGCAGCCCCCAGCCGGGACTAGCGGGGGCAGATACGCAGTATTTT. It encodes CASSPQPGLAGADTQYF.

The V and J genes are TRBV6-5 and TRBJ1-3; D is undetermined. There are 15 residues in the CDR3. V was cut by 6 bases and J by 3 bases, with 15 bases left in between. CDR1 MNHEY and CDR2 SVGAGI come from the germline V gene. As DNA, the CDR3 is TGTGCCAGCAGGGTAGACACAGAAGGTGGAAACACCATATATTTT. Translated, it gives CASRVDTEGGNTIYF.

The V call is TRBV12-5, the J call TRBJ1-1, with D unresolved. Deletions cut 2 bases from V and 3 bases from J, with 4 bases between. Germline V lookup: CDR1 LGHNT, CDR2 FRNRAP. This CDR3 has 12 residues. The CDR3, as DNA: TGTGCTAGTGGTTTGTCATACACTGAAGCTTTCTTT. The encoded protein is CASGLSYTEAFF.

About this clone: This sample includes further DNA sequences coding for the same CDR3. The genes are TRBV3-1 (or the pseudogene TRBV3-2) and TRBJ1-1, with a weak D call TRBD1 (5 bases). Trimming pared 4 bases from V and 3 bases from J, leaving 9 bases between. This CDR3 has 13 amino acids. Germline CDR1 is LGHDT and CDR2 is YNNKEL (reference sequence). CDR3 sequence: CASSRTGDTEAFF. The CDR3 DNA is TGTGCCAGCAGCCGTACAGGAGACACTGAAGCTTTCTTT.

The chain carries TRBV7-2 and TRBJ2-7; 7 positions match TRBD1. Germline V gene data show CDR1 as SGHTA and CDR2 as FQGNSA. The CDR3 runs to 16 residues. The trim removed 4 bases at V and 7 bases at J, leaving 16 bases unmatched. DNA of the CDR3: TGTGCCAGCAGCTCAGCCCCAGGGGGTAAAACCTTGGAGCAGTACTTC. This gives the protein CASSSAPGGKTLEQYF.

The chain carries TRBV13 and TRBJ2-2; D is ambiguous. This CDR3 is built from 15 residues. V lost 6 bases to trimming and J lost 0 bases, with 11 bases between them. The germline gives CDR1 PRHDT, CDR2 FYEKMQ (reference sequence). CDR3 coding DNA: TGTGCCAGCAGAGAAAACCCAGCGAACACCGGGGAGCTGTTTTTT. Translated, it gives CASRENPANTGELFF.

The J gene is TRBJ1-6, the V gene TRBV18; maybe TRBD1 (5 bases). This CDR3 region has 14 residues. CDR1 KGHSH and CDR2 LQKENI come from the germline V gene. Trimming took off 3 bases at V and 10 bases at J, with 13 bases between the two ends. The CDR3 spells CASSPRGRESPLHF. The CDR3, as DNA: TGTGCCAGCTCACCTCGAGGCAGGGAATCACCCCTCCACTTT. The whole variable domain, remainder taken from reference TRBV18 and TRBJ1-6, is NAGVMQNPRHLVRRRGQEARLRCSPMKGHSHVYWYRQLPEEGLKFMVYLQKENIIDESGMPKERFSAEFPKEGPSILRIQQVVRGDSAAYFCASSPRGRESPLHFGNGTRLTVT.

The table lists this clone with a count of one. The chain recombines TRBV27 with TRBJ2-7, with D perhaps matching TRBD1 (5 bases). Germline V gene sequence: CDR1 MNHEY, CDR2 SMNVEV (reference sequence). V dropped 2 bases and J dropped 3 bases, with 20 bases sitting between them. The CDR3 covers 17 residues. CDR3 protein: CASSLSPTGPWGYEQYF. CDR3 nucleotide sequence: TGTGCCAGCAGTTTAAGCCCAACAGGCCCGTGGGGCTACGAGCAGTACTTC.

This sequence joins TRBV11-3 and TRBJ2-5; a weak D match, TRBD2 (6 bases). Germline V gene lookup returns CDR1 SGHNT and CDR2 YENEEA. This CDR3 spans 14 amino acids. Trimming took off 3 bases at V and 5 bases at J, with 13 bases between the two ends. The CDR3 protein is CASSLDYIRETQYF. The CDR3, as DNA: TGTGCCAGCAGCTTGGACTATATTCGTGAGACCCAGTACTTC.

V usage is TRBV6-5 and J usage is TRBJ2-7; no reliable D call. V lost 8 bases and J 3 bases, leaving 14 bases between the germline ends. CDR1 is MNHEY and CDR2 is SVGAGI in the germline V gene. CDR3 length equals 13 residues. CDR3 region: CASARGPNYEQYF. DNA of the CDR3: TGTGCCAGCGCCCGTGGCCCAAACTACGAGCAGTACTTC.

This clone was counted a few times. This chain uses TRBV2 with TRBJ2-7; D is undetermined. The CDR3 sequence is 11 residues long. The germline CDR1 and CDR2 sequences are SNHLY and FYNNEI. V was clipped by 6 bases and J by 4 bases, with 7 bases between them. CDR3: CASRETYEQYF. The CDR3 region has the DNA TGTGCCAGCAGGGAGACGTACGAGCAGTACTTC.

This chain links TRBV7-6 with TRBJ2-7; D is possibly TRBD2 (6 bases). V gave up 2 bases and J gave up 4 bases, with 15 bases separating them. Germline V gene data show CDR1 as SGHVS and CDR2 as FNYEAQ. This CDR3 region has 15 residues. This CDR3 reads CASSLMVGGGYEQYF. The CDR3 DNA follows: TGTGCCAGCAGCTTAATGGTGGGAGGTGGGTACGAGCAGTACTTC.

The V call is TRBV7-2, the J call TRBJ2-3; 9 bases align to TRBD2. The CDR3 extends over 16 amino acids. V lost 6 bases, J lost 3 bases, and 10 bases stayed unmatched. Per the germline V gene, CDR1 is SGHTA and CDR2 is FQGNSA. The CDR3 here is CASSSAGLANTDTQYF. CDR3 in DNA: TGTGCCAGCAGTTCTGCGGGACTAGCAAATACAGATACGCAGTATTTT.

The V call is TRBV5-1, the J call TRBJ1-1, with 8 bases that match TRBD1. Per the germline V gene, CDR1 is SGHRS and CDR2 is YFSETQ. Unmatched junction bases numbered 9, after V lost 3 bases and J lost 5 bases. CDR3 size: 15 residues. CDR3 in DNA: TGCGCCAGCAGCTCGGGACAGGCCTTTGGGACTGAAGCTTTCTTT. Residues: CASSSGQAFGTEAFF.

The chain is built from TRBV6-5 and TRBJ2-3, with D possibly matching TRBD1 (6 bases). CDR3 size: 15 residues. V was shortened by 6 bases and J by 2 bases, with 15 bases between the two germline ends. The germline CDR1 and CDR2 sequences are MNHEY and SVGAGI. Written as DNA, the CDR3 is TGTGCCAGCAGACTCCTTGGGGGCAACACAGATACGCAGTATTTT. This gives the protein CASRLLGGNTDTQYF.

V gene TRBV28 combines with J gene TRBJ1-4, with D hard to call. V was clipped by 8 bases and J by 4 bases, with 8 bases between them. Germline values: CDR1 MDHEN, CDR2 SYDVKM. The CDR3 totals 12 residues. In nucleotides, the CDR3 is TGTGCCAGCCTACAGAATAATGAAAAACTGTTTTTT. This encodes CASLQNNEKLFF.

V is TRBV29-1 and J is TRBJ2-7, with 10 bases that match TRBD2. Germline V gene sequence: CDR1 SQVTM, CDR2 ANQGSEA. The CDR3 sequence is 14 residues long. Trimming removed 7 bases from V and 0 bases from J; junction bases left unmatched: 6. In nucleotides, the CDR3 is TGCAGCGGTGCTAGCGGGGGTAGCTCCTACGAGCAGTACTTC. It codes for CSGASGGSSYEQYF.